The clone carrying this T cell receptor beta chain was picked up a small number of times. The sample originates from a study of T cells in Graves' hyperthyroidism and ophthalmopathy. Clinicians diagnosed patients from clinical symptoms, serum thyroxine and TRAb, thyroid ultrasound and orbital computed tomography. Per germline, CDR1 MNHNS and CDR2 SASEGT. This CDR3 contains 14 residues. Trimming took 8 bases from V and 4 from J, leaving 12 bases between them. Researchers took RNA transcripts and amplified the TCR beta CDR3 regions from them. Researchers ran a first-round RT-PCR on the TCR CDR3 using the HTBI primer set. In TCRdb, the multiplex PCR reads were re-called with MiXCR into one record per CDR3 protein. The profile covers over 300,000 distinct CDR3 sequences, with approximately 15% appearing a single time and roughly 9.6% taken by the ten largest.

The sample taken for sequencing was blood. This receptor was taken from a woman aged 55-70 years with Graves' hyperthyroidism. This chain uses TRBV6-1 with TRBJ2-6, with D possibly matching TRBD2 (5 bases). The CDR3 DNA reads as TGTGCCAGCGGAGGCCGCTCCGGGGCCAACGTCCTGACTTTC. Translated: CASGGRSGANVLTF.